This is a list of T cell receptor beta chains from one sample in a study of CD8 T cells in Susac syndrome. MiXCR was run by TCRdb on the immunoSEQ multiplex PCR reads, yielding one entry per CDR3 protein. The data hold under 150,000 distinct CDR3 sequences, with approximately 95% observed a single time. Sequencing input: CD4+ T cells from PBMCs. The origin of the receptors is a human donor with Susac syndrome. Each CDR3 is given with its conserved first and last residue. A row's size may be missing; if present it is once, few, many or a size class.

V gene	clone size	J gene	CDR3 protein
TRBV29-1	few	TRBJ2-5	CSVWGKETQYF
TRBV7-9	NA	TRBJ1-4	CASSFLTGSNEKLFF
TRBV18	NA	TRBJ2-2	CASSPLRQSNTGELFF
TRBV30	NA	TRBJ2-7	CACGTSGSVHEQYF
TRBV25-1	once	TRBJ2-5	CASSFSGAGVETQYF
TRBV12-3/TRBV12-4	NA	TRBJ2-1	CASSNASGRASVF
TRBV7-9	NA	TRBJ1-2	CASSSGRTGLIYGYTF
TRBV11-2	NA	TRBJ2-7	CASSSFQLAGISYEQYF
TRBV20-1	NA	TRBJ2-1	CSASAGEWGRGNEQFF
TRBV18	NA	TRBJ2-7	CASSPGQGVPYEQYF
TRBV9	NA	TRBJ2-7	CASSVAPGTYEQYF
TRBV2	NA	TRBJ2-5	CASRAGGETQYF
TRBV6-6	NA	TRBJ2-2	CATLAGGTGELFF